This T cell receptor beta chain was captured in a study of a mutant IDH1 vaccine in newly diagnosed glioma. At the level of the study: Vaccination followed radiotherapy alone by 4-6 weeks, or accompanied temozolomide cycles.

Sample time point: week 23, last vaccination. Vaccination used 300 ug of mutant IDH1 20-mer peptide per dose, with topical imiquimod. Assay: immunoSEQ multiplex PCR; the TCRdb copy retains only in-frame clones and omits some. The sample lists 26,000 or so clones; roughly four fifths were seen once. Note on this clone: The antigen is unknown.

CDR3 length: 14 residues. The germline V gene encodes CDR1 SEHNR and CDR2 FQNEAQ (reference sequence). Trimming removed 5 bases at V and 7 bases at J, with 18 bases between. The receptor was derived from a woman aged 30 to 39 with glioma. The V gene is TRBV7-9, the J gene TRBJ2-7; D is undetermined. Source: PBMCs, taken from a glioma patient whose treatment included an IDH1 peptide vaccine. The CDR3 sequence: CASSPSAPLREQYF. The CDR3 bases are TGTGCCAGCAGCCCATCAGCTCCACTACGGGAGCAGTACTTC. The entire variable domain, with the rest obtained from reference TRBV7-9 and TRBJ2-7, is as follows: DTGVSQNPRHKITKRGQNVTFRCDPISEHNRLYWYRQTLGQGPEFLTYFQNEAQLEKSRLLSDRFSAERPKGSFSTLEIQRTEQGDSAMYLCASSPSAPLREQYFGPGTRLTVT.